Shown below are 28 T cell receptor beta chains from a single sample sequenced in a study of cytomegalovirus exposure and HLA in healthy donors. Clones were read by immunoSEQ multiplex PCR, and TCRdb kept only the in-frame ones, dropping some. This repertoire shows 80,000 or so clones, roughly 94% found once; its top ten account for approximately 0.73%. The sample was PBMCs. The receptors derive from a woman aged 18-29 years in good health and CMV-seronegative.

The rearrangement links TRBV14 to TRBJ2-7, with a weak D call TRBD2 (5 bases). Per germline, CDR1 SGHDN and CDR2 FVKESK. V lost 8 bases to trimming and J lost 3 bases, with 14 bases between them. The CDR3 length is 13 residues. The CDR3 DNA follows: TGTGCCAGCCCGGTTACGGGAAACTACGAGCAGTACTTC. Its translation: CASPVTGNYEQYF.

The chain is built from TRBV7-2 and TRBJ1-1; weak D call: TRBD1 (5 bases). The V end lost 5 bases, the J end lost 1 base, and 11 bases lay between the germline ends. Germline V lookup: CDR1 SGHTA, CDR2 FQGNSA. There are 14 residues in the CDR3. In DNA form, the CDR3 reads TGTGCCAGCAGCCCGGGAGGGGAGAACACTGAAGCTTTCTTT. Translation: CASSPGGENTEAFF.

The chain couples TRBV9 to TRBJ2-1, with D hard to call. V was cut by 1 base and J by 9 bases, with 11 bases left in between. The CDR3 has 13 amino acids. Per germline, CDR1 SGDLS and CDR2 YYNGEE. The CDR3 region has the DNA TGTGCCAGCAGCGTAACTACCGTAGGTGAGCAGTTCTTC. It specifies CASSVTTVGEQFF.

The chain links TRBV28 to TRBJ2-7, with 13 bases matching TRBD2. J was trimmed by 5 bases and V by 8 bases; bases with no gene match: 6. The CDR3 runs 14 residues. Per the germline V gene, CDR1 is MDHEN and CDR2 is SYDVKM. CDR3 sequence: CASDTSGGANEQYF. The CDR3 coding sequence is TGTGCCAGCGATACTAGCGGGGGGGCGAACGAGCAGTACTTC.

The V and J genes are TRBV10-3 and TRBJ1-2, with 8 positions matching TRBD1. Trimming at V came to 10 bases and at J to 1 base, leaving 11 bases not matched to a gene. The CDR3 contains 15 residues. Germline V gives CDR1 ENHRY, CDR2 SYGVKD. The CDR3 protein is CATRPDTGGNYGYTF. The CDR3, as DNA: TGTGCCACACGACCGGACACAGGGGGTAACTATGGCTACACCTTC.

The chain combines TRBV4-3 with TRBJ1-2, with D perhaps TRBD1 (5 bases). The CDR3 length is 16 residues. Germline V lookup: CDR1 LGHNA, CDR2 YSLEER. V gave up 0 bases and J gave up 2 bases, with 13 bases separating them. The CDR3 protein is CASSQDSSGGNYGYTF. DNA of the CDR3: TGCGCCAGCAGCCAAGATTCGTCTGGGGGGAACTATGGCTACACCTTC.

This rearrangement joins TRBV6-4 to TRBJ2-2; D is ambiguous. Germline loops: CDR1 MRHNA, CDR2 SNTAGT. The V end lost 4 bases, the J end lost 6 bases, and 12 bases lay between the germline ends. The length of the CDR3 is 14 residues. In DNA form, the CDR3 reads TGTGCCAGCAGTGGGGCGTCTTGGTCCGGGGAGCTGTTTTTT. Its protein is CASSGASWSGELFF.

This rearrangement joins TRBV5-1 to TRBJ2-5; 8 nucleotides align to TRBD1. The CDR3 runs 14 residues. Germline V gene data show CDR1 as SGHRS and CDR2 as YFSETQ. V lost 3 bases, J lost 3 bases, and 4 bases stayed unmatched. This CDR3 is CASSSDRVEETQYF. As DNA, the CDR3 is TGCGCCAGCAGCTCGGACAGGGTTGAAGAGACCCAGTACTTC.

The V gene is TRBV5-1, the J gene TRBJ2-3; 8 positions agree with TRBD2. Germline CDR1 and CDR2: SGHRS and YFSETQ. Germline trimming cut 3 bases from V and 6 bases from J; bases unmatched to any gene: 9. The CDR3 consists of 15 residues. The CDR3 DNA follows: TGCGCCAGCAGCTATAGCGGGGCACGTGGGGATACGCAGTATTTT. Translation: CASSYSGARGDTQYF.

CDR3: CASSLEGQFLWPQHF. CDR3 bases: TGTGCCAGCAGCTTGGAAGGACAGTTTTTATGGCCCCAGCATTTT. This chain links TRBV5-5 with TRBJ1-5, with D possibly being TRBD1 (6 bases). There are 15 residues in the CDR3. The V gene's germline CDR1 is SGHKS and CDR2 YYEKEE (reference sequence). Trimming pared 0 bases from V and 9 bases from J, leaving 16 bases between. Full variable domain (remainder filled in from reference TRBV5-5 and TRBJ1-5): DAGVTQSPTHLIKTRGQQVTLRCSPISGHKSVSWYQQVLGQGPQFIFQYYEKEERGRGNFPDRFSARQFPNYSSELNVNALLLGDSALYLCASSLEGQFLWPQHFGDGTRLSIL.

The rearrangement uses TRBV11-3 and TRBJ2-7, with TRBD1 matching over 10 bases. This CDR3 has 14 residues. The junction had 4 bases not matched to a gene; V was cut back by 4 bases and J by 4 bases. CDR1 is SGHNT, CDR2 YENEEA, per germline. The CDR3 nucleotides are TGTGCCAGCAGCTGGGGACAGGGGATTTACGAGCAGTACTTC. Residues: CASSWGQGIYEQYF. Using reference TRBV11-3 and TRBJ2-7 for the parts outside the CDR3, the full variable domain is EAGVVQSPRYKIIEKKQPVAFWCNPISGHNTLYWYLQNLGQGPELLIRYENEEAVDDSQLPKDRFSAERLKGVDSTLKIQPAELGDSAVYLCASSWGQGIYEQYFGPGTRLTVT.

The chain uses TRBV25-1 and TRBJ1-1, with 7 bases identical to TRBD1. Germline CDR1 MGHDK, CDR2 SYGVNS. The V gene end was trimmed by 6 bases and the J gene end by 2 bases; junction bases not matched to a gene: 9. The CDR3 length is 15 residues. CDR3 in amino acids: CASSVGTARNTEAFF. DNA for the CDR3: TGTGCCAGCAGCGTCGGGACAGCCAGAAACACTGAAGCTTTCTTT.

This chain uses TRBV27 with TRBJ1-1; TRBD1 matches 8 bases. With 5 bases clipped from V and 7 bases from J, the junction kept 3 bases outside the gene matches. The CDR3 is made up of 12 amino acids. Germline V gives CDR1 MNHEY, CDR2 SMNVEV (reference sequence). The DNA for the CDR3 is TGTGCCAGCAGTGACAGGGGCGGTGAAGCTTTCTTT. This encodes CASSDRGGEAFF.

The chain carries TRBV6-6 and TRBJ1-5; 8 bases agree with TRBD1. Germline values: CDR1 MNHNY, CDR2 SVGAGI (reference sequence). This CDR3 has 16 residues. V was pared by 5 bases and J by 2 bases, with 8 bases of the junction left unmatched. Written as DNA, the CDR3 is TGTGCCAGCAGTAAAATTGACAGGGGTGGCAATCAGCCCCAGCATTTT. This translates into CASSKIDRGGNQPQHF.

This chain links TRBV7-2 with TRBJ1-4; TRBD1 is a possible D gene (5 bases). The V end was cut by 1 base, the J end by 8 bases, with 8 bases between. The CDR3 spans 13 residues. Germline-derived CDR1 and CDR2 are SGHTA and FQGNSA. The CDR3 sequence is CASSLGQIEKLFF. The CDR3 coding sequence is TGTGCCAGCAGCTTAGGACAGATAGAAAAACTGTTTTTT. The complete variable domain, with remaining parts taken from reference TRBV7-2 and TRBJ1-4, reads GAGVSQSPSNKVTEKGKDVELRCDPISGHTALYWYRQSLGQGLEFLIYFQGNSAPDKSGLPSDRFSAERTGGSVSTLTIQRTQQEDSAVYLCASSLGQIEKLFFGSGTQLSVL.

This CDR3 reads CASSPDRGLNYGYTF. The CDR3 DNA reads TGCGCCAGCAGCCCAGACAGGGGGCTGAACTATGGCTACACCTTC. This chain connects TRBV5-1 to TRBJ1-2, with 10 bases matching TRBD1. The CDR3 sequence is 15 residues long. Germline lookup yields CDR1 SGHRS and CDR2 YFSETQ. The J segment lost 2 bases and the V segment lost 4 bases, leaving 5 bases of the junction unmatched.

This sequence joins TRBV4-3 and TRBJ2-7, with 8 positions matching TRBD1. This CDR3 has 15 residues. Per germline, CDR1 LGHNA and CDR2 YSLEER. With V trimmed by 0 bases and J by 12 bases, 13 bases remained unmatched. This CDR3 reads CASSQDSAGGAIRYF. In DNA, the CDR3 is TGCGCCAGCAGCCAAGACTCGGCAGGGGGCGCAATTCGGTACTTC.

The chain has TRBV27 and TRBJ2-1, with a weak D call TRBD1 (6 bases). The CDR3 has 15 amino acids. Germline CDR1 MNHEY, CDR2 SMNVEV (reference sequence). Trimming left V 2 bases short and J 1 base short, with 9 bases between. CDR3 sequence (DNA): TGTGCCAGCAGTTTAGGAAGGGGGTCCTACAATGAGCAGTTCTTC. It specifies CASSLGRGSYNEQFF.

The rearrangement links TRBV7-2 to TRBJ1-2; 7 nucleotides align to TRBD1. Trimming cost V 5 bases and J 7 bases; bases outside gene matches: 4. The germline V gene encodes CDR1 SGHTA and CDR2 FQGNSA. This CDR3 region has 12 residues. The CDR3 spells CASSAGGGGYTF. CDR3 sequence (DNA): TGTGCCAGCAGCGCAGGGGGAGGTGGCTACACCTTC.

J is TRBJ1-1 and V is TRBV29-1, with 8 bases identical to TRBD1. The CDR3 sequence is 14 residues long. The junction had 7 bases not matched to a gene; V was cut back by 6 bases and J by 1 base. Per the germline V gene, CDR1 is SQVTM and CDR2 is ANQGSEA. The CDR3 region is CSVGGGQENTEAFF. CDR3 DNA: TGCAGCGTGGGGGGGGGACAGGAGAACACTGAAGCTTTCTTT.

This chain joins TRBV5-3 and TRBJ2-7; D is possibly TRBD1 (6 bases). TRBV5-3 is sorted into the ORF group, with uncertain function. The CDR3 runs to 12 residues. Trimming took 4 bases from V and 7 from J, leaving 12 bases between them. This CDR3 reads CARSRGGEEQYF. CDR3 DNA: TGTGCCAGAAGCAGAGGGGGTGAAGAGCAGTACTTC.

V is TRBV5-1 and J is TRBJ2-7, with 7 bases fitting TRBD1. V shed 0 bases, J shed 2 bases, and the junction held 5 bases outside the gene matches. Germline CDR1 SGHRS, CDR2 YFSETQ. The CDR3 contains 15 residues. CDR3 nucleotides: TGCGCCAGCAGCTTGGCGCAGGGGGATCCCTACGAGCAGTACTTC. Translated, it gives CASSLAQGDPYEQYF.

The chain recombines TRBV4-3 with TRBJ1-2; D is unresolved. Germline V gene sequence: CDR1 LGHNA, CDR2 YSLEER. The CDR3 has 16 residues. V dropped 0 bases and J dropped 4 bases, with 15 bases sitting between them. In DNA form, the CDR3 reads TGCGCCAGCAGCCAAGATCTACGAGAGCGGAGCTATGGCTACACCTTC. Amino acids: CASSQDLRERSYGYTF.

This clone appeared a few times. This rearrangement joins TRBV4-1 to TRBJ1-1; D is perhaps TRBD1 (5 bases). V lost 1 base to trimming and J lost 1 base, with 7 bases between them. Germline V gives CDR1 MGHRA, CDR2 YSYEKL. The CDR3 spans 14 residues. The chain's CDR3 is CASSQGGSNTEAFF. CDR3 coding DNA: TGCGCCAGCAGCCAAGGGGGCTCGAACACTGAAGCTTTCTTT.

The CDR3 nucleotides are TGCGCCAGCAGCCAGGCCCCCTCAGGGAGGAGAGATACGCAGTATTTT. Amino acid sequence: CASSQAPSGRRDTQYF. This sequence joins TRBV4-3 and TRBJ2-3; weak D call: TRBD2 (6 bases). Germline V gene lookup returns CDR1 LGHNA and CDR2 YSLEER. The CDR3 length is 16 residues. Trimming removed 3 bases at V and 5 bases at J, with 18 bases between.

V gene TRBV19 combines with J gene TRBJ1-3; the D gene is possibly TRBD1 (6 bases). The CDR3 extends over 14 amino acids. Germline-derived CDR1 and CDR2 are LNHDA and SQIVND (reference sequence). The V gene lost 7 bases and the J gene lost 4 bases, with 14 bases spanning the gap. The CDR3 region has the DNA TGTGCCAGTAAACCAGGGGCGGCAGGAAACACCATATATTTT. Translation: CASKPGAAGNTIYF.

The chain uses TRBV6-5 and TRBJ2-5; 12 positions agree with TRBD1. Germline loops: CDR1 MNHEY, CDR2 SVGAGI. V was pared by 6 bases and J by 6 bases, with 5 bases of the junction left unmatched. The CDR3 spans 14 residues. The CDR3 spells CASRGQGAGKTQYF. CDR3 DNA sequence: TGTGCCAGCAGGGGACAGGGGGCAGGGAAGACCCAGTACTTC.

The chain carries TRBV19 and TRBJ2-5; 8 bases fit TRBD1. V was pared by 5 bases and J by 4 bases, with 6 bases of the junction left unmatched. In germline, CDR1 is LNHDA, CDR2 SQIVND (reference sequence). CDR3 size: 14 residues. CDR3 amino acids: CASSLTGDVETQYF. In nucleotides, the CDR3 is TGTGCCAGTAGTCTGACAGGGGACGTAGAGACCCAGTACTTC.